The TCR beta chain under discussion was sequenced for a study of a mutant IDH1 vaccine in newly diagnosed glioma. About the research overall: Most patients had radiochemotherapy with temozolomide before enrollment; others had one alone.

Turning to this clone: Its matching antigen is unknown.

Profiling relied on immunoSEQ multiplex PCR, and the TCRdb table lists in-frame clones only, not all of them. The table records about 68,000 clones, approximately 84% of them present only once. With 5 bases removed from V and 2 bases from J, the gap between germline ends came to 14 bases. Germline loops: CDR1 SGHTA, CDR2 FQGNSA. The CDR3 is 15 residues long. Time point specified: week 35, safety follow-up. Every vaccine dose comprised 300 ug of mutant IDH1 20-mer peptide plus topical imiquimod. Patients came in for eight vaccinations, in weeks 1, 3, 5, 7, 11, 15, 19 and 23. This receptor was taken from a man between 18 and 35 years old with glioma. Sample: PBMCs, taken from a glioma patient whose treatment included an IDH1 peptide vaccine. The V call is TRBV7-2, the J call TRBJ2-3, with D uncertain. CDR3 sequence (DNA): TGTGCCAGCAGCCTGGGTGGGTGGGACACAGATACGCAGTATTTT. This encodes CASSLGGWDTDTQYF.